This T cell receptor (beta chain) was profiled in a study of blood T cells in healthy people across ages. The CDR3 length is 15 residues. CDR1 is MNHEY, CDR2 SMNVEV, per germline (reference sequence). Between the trimmed V and J ends, which lost 3 bases and 6 bases, there was a span of 17 bases. Combining a sample-barcoded 5' primer with a J-beta primer mix, a second PCR ran for 7 to 11 cycles. TCRdb processed the 5' RACE reads anew with MiXCR; each CDR3 protein has one entry. The profile covers some 1.7 million distinct CDR3 sequences, with under 30% appearing a single time and about 8% taken by the ten largest.

This chain connects TRBV27 to TRBJ1-2; D gene unclear. The sequence came from a young woman in good health. Sequencing was carried out using blood. CDR3 amino acids: CASSLPDPKGHGYTF. The CDR3 DNA reads TGTGCCAGCAGTTTGCCGGACCCTAAGGGCCATGGCTACACCTTC.